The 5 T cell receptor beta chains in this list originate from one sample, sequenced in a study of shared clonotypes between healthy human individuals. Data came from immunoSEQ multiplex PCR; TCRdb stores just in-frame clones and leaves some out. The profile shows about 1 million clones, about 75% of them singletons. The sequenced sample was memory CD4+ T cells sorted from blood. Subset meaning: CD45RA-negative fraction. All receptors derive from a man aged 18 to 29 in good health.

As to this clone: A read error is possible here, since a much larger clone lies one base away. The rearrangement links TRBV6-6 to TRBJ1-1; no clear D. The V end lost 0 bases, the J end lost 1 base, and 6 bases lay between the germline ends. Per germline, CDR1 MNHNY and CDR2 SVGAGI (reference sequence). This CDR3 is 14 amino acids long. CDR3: CASSYSIENTEAFF. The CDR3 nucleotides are TGTGCCAGCAGTTACTCGATAGAGAACACTGAAGCTTTCTTT.

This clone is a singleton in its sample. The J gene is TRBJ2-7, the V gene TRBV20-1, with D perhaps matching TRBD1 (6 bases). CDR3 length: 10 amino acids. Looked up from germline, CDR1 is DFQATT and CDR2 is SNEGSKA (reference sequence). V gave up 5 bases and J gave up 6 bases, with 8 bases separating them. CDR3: CSALQGEQYF. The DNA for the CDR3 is TGCAGTGCTTTACAGGGCGAGCAGTACTTC.

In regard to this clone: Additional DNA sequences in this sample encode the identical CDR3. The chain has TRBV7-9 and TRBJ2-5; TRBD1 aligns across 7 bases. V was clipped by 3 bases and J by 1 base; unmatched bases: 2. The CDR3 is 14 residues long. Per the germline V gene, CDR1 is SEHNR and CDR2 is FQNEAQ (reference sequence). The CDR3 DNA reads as TGTGCCAGCAGCTTGACAGGGACCCAAGAGACCCAGTACTTC. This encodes CASSLTGTQETQYF.

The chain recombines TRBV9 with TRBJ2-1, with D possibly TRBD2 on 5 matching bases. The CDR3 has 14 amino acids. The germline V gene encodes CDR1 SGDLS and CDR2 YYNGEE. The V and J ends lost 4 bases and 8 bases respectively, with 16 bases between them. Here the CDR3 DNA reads TGTGCCAGCAGCTCCACTAGTACTCCCGATGAGCAGTTCTTC. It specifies CASSSTSTPDEQFF.

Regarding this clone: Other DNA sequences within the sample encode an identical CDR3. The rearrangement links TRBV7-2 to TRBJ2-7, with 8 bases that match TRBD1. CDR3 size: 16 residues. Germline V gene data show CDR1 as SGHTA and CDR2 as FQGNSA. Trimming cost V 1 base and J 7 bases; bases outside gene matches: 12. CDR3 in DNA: TGTGCCAGCAGCTTAGAGGTTGGGCAGGGGGCTTTGGAGCAGTACTTC. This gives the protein CASSLEVGQGALEQYF.